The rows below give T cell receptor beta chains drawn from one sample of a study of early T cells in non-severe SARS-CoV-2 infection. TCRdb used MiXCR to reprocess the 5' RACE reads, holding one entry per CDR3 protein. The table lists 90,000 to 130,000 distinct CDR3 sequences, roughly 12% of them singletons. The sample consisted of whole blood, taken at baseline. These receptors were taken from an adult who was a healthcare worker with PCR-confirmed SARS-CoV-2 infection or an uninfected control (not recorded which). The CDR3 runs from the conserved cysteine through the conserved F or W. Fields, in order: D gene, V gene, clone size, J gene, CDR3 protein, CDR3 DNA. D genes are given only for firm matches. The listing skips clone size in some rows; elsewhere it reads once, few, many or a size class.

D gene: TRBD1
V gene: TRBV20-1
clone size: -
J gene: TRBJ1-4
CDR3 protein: CSARTGGGGNEKLFF
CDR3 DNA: TGCAGTGCTAGGACAGGGGGTGGAGGTAATGAAAAACTGTTTTTT

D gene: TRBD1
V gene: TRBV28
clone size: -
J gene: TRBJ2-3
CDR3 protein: CASRGQGKDTQYF
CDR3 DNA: TGTGCCAGCAGGGGACAGGGAAAGGATACGCAGTATTTT

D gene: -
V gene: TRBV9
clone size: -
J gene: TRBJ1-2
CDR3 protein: CASSQQGLPYGYTF
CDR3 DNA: TGTGCCAGCAGCCAACAGGGCCTCCCCTATGGCTACACCTTC

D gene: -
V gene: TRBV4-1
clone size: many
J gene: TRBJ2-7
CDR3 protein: CASSQPRGGQYF
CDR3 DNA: TGCGCCAGCAGCCAACCCCGGGGAGGGCAGTACTTC

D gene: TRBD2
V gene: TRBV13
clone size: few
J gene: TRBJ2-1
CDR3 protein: CASSFVTGLAVNEQFF
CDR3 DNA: TGTGCCAGCAGCTTTGTTACGGGACTAGCGGTAAATGAGCAGTTCTTC

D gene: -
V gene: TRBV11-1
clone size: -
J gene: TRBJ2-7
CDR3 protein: CASSLERGPYEQYF
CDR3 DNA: TGTGCCAGCAGCTTAGAAAGGGGACCCTACGAGCAGTACTTC

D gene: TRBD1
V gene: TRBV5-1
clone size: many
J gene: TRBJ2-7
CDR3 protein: CASSSRTGANEQYF
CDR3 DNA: TGCGCCAGCAGCTCCCGGACAGGGGCCAACGAGCAGTACTTC

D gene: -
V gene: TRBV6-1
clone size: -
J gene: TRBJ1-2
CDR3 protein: CASSEEAGPYGYTF
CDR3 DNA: TGTGCCAGCAGTGAAGAGGCAGGCCCTTATGGCTACACCTTC

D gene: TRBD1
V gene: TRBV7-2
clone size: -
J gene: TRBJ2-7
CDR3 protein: CASSLGDRGYEQYF
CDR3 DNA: TGTGCCAGCAGCTTAGGGGACAGGGGCTACGAGCAGTACTTC

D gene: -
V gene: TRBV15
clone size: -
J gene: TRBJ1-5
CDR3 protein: CATSPAGRSNQPQHF
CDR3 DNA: TGTGCCACCAGCCCGGCGGGGCGCTCCAATCAGCCCCAGCATTTT

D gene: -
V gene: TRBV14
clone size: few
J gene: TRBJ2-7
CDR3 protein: CASSQGVGVSYEQYF
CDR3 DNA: TGTGCCAGCAGCCAAGGGGTAGGGGTCTCCTACGAGCAGTACTTC

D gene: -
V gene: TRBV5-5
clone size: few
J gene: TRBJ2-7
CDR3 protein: CASTLRPYRDPLLYEQYF
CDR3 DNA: TGTGCCAGCACTCTTAGACCGTATCGAGACCCCCTCTTGTACGAGCAGTACTTC

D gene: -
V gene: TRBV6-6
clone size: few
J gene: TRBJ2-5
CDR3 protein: CASRAETQYF
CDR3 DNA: TGTGCCAGCAGGGCGGAGACCCAGTACTTC

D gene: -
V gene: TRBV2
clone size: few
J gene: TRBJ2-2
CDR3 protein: CASTVAWGTGELFF
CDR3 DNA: TGTGCCAGCACGGTAGCGTGGGGCACCGGGGAGCTGTTTTTT

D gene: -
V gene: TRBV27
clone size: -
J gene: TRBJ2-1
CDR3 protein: CASIGGLSCNEQFF
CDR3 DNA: TGTGCCAGCATTGGAGGGCTATCGTGCAATGAGCAGTTCTTC

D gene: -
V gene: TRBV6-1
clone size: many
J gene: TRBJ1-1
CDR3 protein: CASRKGVTNTEAFF
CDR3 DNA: TGTGCCAGCCGTAAAGGGGTTACGAACACTGAAGCTTTCTTT

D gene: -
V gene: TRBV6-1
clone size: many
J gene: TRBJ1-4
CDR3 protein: CASSRNGREKLFF
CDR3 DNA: TGTGCCAGCAGCCGGAACGGTCGTGAAAAACTGTTTTTT

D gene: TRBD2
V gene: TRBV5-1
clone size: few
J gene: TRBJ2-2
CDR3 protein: CASSSWGSGDTGELFF
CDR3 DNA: TGCGCCAGCAGCTCCTGGGGTAGCGGGGACACCGGGGAGCTGTTTTTT

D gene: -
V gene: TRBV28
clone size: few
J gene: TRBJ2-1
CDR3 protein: CASKPGGRLHNEQFF
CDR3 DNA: TGTGCCAGCAAACCTGGGGGAAGACTTCACAATGAGCAGTTCTTC